This T cell receptor beta chain appears in the sequencing data of a study of CD8 T cells in ankylosing spondylitis. Findings and caveats of the study: Researchers reportedly found disease-linked clones significantly enriched in matched ankylosing spondylitis synovial fluid. Seemingly distinctive of ankylosing spondylitis blood was a TCR beta motif formed by eight highly homologous variants.

CDR3 length: 11 residues. Germline loops: CDR1 SNHLY, CDR2 FYNNEI. Trimming took off 4 bases at V and 4 bases at J, with 1 base between the two ends. This clonotype was counted many times. The antigen remains unidentified. TCRdb reprocessed the 5' RACE reads via MiXCR and lists one record per CDR3 protein. The sample yields 200,000 to 250,000 distinct CDR3 sequences, roughly 18% seen once. Sequencing input: blood, either unsorted or a sorted T cell fraction (not recorded which). The TCR was taken from a male donor with ankylosing spondylitis. This rearrangement joins TRBV2 to TRBJ2-2; no firm D call. The CDR3 nucleotides read TGTGCCAGCAGTGGCACCGGGGAGCTGTTTTTT. Its translation: CASSGTGELFF.